This TCR beta chain was captured by sequencing in a study of cytomegalovirus exposure and HLA in healthy donors. Turning to the study itself: Among some 400 genotyped donors, about 85% fell in the Caucasian-associated ancestry cluster.

Study-wide results and caveats: As confirmed in vitro, three CMV-associated chains were specific for CMV antigens. CMV serostatus was the only immune exposure information that was available. In a later analysis, TCR beta V- and J-gene trimming showed a link to a missense DCLRE1C variant.

Germline assignment: CDR1 SGDLS and CDR2 YYNGEE. V was clipped by 3 bases and J by 3 bases; unmatched bases: 10. The CDR3 runs to 17 residues. PCR amplification relied on 60 Vbeta primers (plus 13 Jbeta primers). Using immunoSEQ multiplex PCR, the repertoire was profiled, and TCRdb retains in-frame clones only, with some absent. The data show fewer than 140,000 clones, with about three quarters seen just once and 0.79% held by the top ten. Concerning this clone itself: Antigen specificity is unknown.

This clonotype originated in a boy between 10 and 17 years old in good health and CMV-seronegative. Material for sequencing was PBMCs. The V and J genes are TRBV9 and TRBJ2-1, with 9 nucleotides matching TRBD2. The CDR3 DNA sequence: TGTGCCAGCAGCGAAGATCTAGCGGGATTACGCTACAATGAGCAGTTCTTC. It translates to CASSEDLAGLRYNEQFF.